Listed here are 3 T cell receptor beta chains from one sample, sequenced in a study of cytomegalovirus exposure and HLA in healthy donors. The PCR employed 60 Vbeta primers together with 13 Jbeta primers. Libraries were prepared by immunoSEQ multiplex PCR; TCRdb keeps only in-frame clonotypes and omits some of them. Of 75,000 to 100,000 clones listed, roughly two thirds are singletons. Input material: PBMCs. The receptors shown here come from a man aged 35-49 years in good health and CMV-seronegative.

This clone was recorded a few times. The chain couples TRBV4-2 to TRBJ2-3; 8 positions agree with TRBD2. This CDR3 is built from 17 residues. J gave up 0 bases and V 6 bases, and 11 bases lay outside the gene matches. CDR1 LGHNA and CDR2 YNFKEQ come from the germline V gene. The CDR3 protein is CASRPILRGGSTDTQYF. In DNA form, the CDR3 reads TGTGCCAGCAGACCTATCCTCCGGGGGGGCAGCACAGATACGCAGTATTTT.

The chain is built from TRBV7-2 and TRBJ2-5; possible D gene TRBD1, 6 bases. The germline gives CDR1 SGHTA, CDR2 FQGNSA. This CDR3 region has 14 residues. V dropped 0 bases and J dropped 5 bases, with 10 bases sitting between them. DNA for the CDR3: TGTGCCAGCAGCTTAGCTTACAGGGAGGAGACCCAGTACTTC. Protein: CASSLAYREETQYF. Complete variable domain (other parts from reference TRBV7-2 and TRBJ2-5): GAGVSQSPSNKVTEKGKDVELRCDPISGHTALYWYRQSLGQGLEFLIYFQGNSAPDKSGLPSDRFSAERTGGSVSTLTIQRTQQEDSAVYLCASSLAYREETQYFGPGTRLLVL.

The CDR3 protein is CASSITTSGRGGGSRLEQFF. The CDR3 DNA sequence: TGTGCCAGTAGTATCACGACTAGCGGGCGAGGAGGGGGATCTAGGCTTGAGCAGTTCTTC. The chain is built from TRBV19 and TRBJ2-1, with 10 bases lining up with TRBD2. CDR1 and CDR2 (germline): LNHDA, SQIVND (reference sequence). The CDR3 is 20 residues long. After removal of 3 bases from V and 9 bases from J, the junction contained 23 bases not matched to a gene.